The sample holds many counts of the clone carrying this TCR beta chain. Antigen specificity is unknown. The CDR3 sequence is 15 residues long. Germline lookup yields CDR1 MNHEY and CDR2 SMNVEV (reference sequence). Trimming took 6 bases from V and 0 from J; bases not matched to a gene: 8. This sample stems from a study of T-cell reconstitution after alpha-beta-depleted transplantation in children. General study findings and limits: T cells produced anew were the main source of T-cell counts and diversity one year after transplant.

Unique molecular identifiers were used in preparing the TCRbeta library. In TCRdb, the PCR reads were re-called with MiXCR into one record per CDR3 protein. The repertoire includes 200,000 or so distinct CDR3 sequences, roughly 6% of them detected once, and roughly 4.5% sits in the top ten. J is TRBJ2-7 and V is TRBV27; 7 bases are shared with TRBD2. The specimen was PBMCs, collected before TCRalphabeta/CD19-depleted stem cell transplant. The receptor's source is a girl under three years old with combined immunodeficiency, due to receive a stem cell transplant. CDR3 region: CASSRREALSYEQYF. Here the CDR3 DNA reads TGTGCCAGCAGCCGACGGGAGGCACTCTCCTACGAGCAGTACTTC.